The 11 T cell receptor beta chains listed next were all sequenced from one sample in a study of cytomegalovirus exposure and HLA in healthy donors. A multiplex PCR was run with 60 Vbeta primers and 13 Jbeta primers. Clones were read by immunoSEQ multiplex PCR, and TCRdb kept only the in-frame ones, dropping some. Here the sample table reports 200,000 to 250,000 clones. The sample consisted of PBMCs. The receptors derive from a woman in her 30s in good health and CMV-seropositive.

V is TRBV6-5 and J is TRBJ2-5; 8 bases are shared with TRBD1. Near its end, the DNA agrees better with TRBJ2-7, so the J call may be wrong. This CDR3 spans 15 amino acids. The germline V gene has CDR1 MNHEY and CDR2 SVGAGI. CDR3 amino acids: CASRGIRQGSYEQYF. The DNA of the CDR3 is TGTGCCAGCAGGGGGATAAGACAGGGGTCGTACGAGCAGTACTTC.

The chain uses TRBV7-8 and TRBJ2-1; 9 bases agree with TRBD1. Germline loops: CDR1 SGHVS, CDR2 FQNEAQ. V shed 3 bases, J shed 4 bases, and the junction held 1 base outside the gene matches. This CDR3 contains 14 residues. The CDR3 DNA reads as TGTGCCAGCAGCTTCGGACAGGGGTACAATGAGCAGTTCTTC. Amino acid sequence: CASSFGQGYNEQFF.

The CDR3 bases are TGTGCCAGCAGCTTAGCGGGACACATGGCTGACACCGGGGAGCTGTTTTTT. The encoded protein is CASSLAGHMADTGELFF. The V gene is TRBV11-2, the J gene TRBJ2-2, with D perhaps TRBD1 (6 bases). Germline CDR1 SGHAT, CDR2 FQNNGV. The CDR3 sequence is 17 residues long. V lost 1 base to trimming and J lost 3 bases, with 15 bases between them.

This chain uses TRBV7-2 with TRBJ2-7; no clear D gene. The CDR3 is 15 amino acids. CDR1 SGHTA and CDR2 FQGNSA come from the germline V gene. Trimming pared 0 bases from V and 3 bases from J, leaving 12 bases between. CDR3 DNA: TGTGCCAGCAGCTTAGCCCCGGGTTTGGGCTACGAGCAGTACTTC. Translating it yields CASSLAPGLGYEQYF.

J is TRBJ2-1 and V is TRBV30, with TRBD2 matching over 10 bases. The CDR3 runs 15 residues. J was trimmed by 9 bases and V by 0 bases; bases with no gene match: 8. Germline lookup yields CDR1 GTSNPN and CDR2 SVGIG (reference sequence). The CDR3, as DNA: TGTGCCTGGAGTGTAGTAGCGGGAGGATATAGTGAGCAGTTCTTC. Translated: CAWSVVAGGYSEQFF. Complete variable domain (other parts from reference TRBV30 and TRBJ2-1): SQTIHQWPATLVQPVGSPLSLECTVEGTSNPNLYWYRQAAGRGLQLLFYSVGIGQISSEVPQNLSASRPQDRQFILSSKKLLLSDSGFYLCAWSVVAGGYSEQFFGPGTRLTVL.

J is TRBJ2-5 and V is TRBV2, with 8 bases fitting TRBD1. The CDR3 has 14 amino acids. Germline values: CDR1 SNHLY, CDR2 FYNNEI. V lost 5 bases, J lost 5 bases, and 7 bases stayed unmatched. CDR3 in amino acids: CASSFTGGSETQYF. DNA for the CDR3: TGTGCCAGCAGTTTTACAGGGGGGAGTGAGACCCAGTACTTC. Full variable domain (rest looked up from reference TRBV2 and TRBJ2-5): EPEVTQTPSHQVTQMGQEVILRCVPISNHLYFYWYRQILGQKVEFLVSFYNNEISEKSEIFDDQFSVERPDGSNFTLKIRSTKLEDSAMYFCASSFTGGSETQYFGPGTRLLVL.

This chain joins TRBV7-2 and TRBJ2-1; 12 bases agree with TRBD1. The length of the CDR3 is 17 residues. Trimming removed 0 bases from V and 8 bases from J; junction bases left unmatched: 8. Germline assignment: CDR1 SGHTA and CDR2 FQGNSA. Here the CDR3 DNA reads TGTGCCAGCAGCTTAGCGATATGGGACAGGGGGCCAGATGAGCAGTTCTTC. Its translation is CASSLAIWDRGPDEQFF.

CDR3 loop: CASNPGSRQSSYNSPLHF. CDR3 sequence (DNA): TGTGCCAGTAACCCGGGGAGTCGCCAGAGCTCCTATAATTCACCCCTCCACTTT. The chain employs TRBV19 and TRBJ1-6; D gene uncertain. Per germline, CDR1 LNHDA and CDR2 SQIVND (reference sequence). The CDR3 runs to 18 residues. Trimming cost V 7 bases and J 0 bases, with 19 bases left between them. Looking up the rest from reference TRBV19 and TRBJ1-6 gives the full variable domain: DGGITQSPKYLFRKEGQNVTLSCEQNLNHDAMYWYRQDPGQGLRLIYYSQIVNDFQKGDIAEGYSVSREKKESFPLTVTSAQKNPTAFYLCASNPGSRQSSYNSPLHFGNGTRLTVT.

This rearrangement joins TRBV6-1 to TRBJ1-3; D ambiguous. The CDR3 has 15 residues. V was trimmed by 5 bases and J by 3 bases, leaving 14 bases between them. Germline assignment: CDR1 MNHNS and CDR2 SASEGT. The CDR3 DNA follows: TGTGCCAGCAGTCTCGACATCGAGGGTGGAAACACCATATATTTT. Translated, it gives CASSLDIEGGNTIYF.

The rearrangement uses TRBV10-3 and TRBJ2-7, with D possibly being TRBD1 (6 bases). CDR1 is ENHRY, CDR2 SYGVKD, per germline. Trimming shortened V by 9 bases and J by 2 bases, and 17 bases separated the two germline ends. The CDR3 sequence is 14 residues long. The CDR3 is CAISPDSKTYEQYF. Written as DNA, the CDR3 is TGTGCCATTTCACCGGACAGCAAAACCTACGAGCAGTACTTC.

This chain connects TRBV28 to TRBJ1-1; D remains unclear. Trimming removed 6 bases at V and 3 bases at J, with 14 bases between. The germline V gene encodes CDR1 MDHEN and CDR2 SYDVKM. The CDR3 is made up of 14 amino acids. The CDR3 here is CASSRETRYTEAFF. Here the CDR3 DNA reads TGTGCCAGCAGCCGGGAGACCCGGTACACTGAAGCTTTCTTT.